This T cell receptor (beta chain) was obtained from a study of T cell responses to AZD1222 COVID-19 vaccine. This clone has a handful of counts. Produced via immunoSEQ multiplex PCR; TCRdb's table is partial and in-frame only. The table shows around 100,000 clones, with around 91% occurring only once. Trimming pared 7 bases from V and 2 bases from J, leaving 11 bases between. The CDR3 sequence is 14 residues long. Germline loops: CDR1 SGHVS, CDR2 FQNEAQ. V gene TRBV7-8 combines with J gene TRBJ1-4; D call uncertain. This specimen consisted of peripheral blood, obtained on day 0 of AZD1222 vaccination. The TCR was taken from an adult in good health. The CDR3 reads CASTDAGTNEKLFF. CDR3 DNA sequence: TGTGCCAGCACCGATGCGGGGACTAATGAAAAACTGTTTTTT.